This T cell receptor beta chain was retrieved from a study of cytomegalovirus exposure and HLA in healthy donors. The PCR contained 60 Vbeta and 13 Jbeta primers. TCRdb's copy holds only in-frame clones and misses some; the assay was immunoSEQ multiplex PCR. The sample records about 280,000 clones, 70% to 90% being singletons. CDR3 length equals 14 residues. V gave up 9 bases and J gave up 2 bases; unmatched junction bases: 10. Germline lookup yields CDR1 MGHRA and CDR2 YSYEKL. The J gene is TRBJ2-7, the V gene TRBV4-1; 7 nucleotides align to TRBD2. The material sequenced was PBMCs. This TCR derives from a woman in her late teens or twenties in good health and CMV-seronegative. DNA for the CDR3: TGCGCCAGTGCTCTGGGCGGGGGAGCCTACGAGCAGTACTTC. It codes for CASALGGGAYEQYF.